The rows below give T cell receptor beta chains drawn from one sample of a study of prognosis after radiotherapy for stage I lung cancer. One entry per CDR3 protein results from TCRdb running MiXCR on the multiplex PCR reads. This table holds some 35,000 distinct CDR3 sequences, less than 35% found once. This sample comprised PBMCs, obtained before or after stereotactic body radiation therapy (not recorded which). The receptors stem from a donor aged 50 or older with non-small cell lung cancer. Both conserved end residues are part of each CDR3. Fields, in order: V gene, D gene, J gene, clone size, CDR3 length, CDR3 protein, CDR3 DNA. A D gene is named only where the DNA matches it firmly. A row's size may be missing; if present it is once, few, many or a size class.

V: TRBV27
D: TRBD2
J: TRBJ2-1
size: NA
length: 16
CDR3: CASSSGNRGRLNEQFF
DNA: TGTGCCAGCAGTAGCGGGAATAGAGGGAGATTAAATGAGCAGTTCTTC

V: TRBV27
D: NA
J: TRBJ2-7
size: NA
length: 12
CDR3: CASSPPGAEQYF
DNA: TGTGCCAGCAGTCCCCCAGGGGCCGAGCAGTACTTC

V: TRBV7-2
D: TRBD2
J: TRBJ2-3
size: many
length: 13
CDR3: CASSLVRGGTQYF
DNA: TGTGCCAGCAGCTTAGTACGGGGAGGGACGCAGTATTTT

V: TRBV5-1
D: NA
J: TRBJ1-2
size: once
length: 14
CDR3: CASSYRVQDYGYTF
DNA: TGCGCCAGCAGCTACAGGGTACAGGACTATGGCTACACCTTC

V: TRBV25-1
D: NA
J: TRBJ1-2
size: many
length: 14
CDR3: CASSHGRDLFGYTF
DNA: TGTGCCAGCAGTCACGGCAGGGACCTATTTGGCTACACCTTC

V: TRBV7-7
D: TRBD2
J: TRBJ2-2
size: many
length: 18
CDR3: CASSLAGSGASNTGELFF
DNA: TGTGCCAGCAGCTTAGCGGGTAGCGGGGCGTCGAACACCGGGGAGCTGTTTTTT

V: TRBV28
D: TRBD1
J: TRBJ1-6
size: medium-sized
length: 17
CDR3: CASRGTKGGANNSPLHF
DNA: TGTGCCAGCAGAGGGACTAAAGGGGGCGCGAATAATTCACCCCTCCACTTT

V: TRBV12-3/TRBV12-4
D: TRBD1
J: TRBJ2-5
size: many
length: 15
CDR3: CASRPGTGFWETQYF
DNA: TGTGCCAGCAGGCCCGGGACAGGGTTTTGGGAGACCCAGTACTTC

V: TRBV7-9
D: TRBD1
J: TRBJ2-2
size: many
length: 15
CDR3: CASRPGTANTGELFF
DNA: TGTGCCAGCAGACCCGGGACAGCGAACACCGGGGAGCTGTTTTTT

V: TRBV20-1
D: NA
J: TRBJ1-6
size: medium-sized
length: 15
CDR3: CSAGPPDSYNSPLHF
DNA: TGCAGTGCCGGACCTCCCGACTCCTATAATTCACCCCTCCACTTT

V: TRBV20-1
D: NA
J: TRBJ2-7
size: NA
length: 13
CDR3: CSARQPGQVEQYF
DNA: TGCAGTGCTAGACAGCCGGGGCAGGTCGAGCAGTACTTC

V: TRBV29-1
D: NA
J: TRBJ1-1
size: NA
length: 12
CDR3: CSVDYTGAEAFF
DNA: TGCAGCGTCGACTACACTGGCGCTGAAGCTTTCTTT

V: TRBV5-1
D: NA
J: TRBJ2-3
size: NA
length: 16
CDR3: CASSLAAATSTDTQYF
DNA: TGCGCCAGCAGCTTGGCGGCAGCCACTAGCACAGATACGCAGTATTTT

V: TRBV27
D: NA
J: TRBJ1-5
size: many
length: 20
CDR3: CASSLSWVGAGGGSNQPQHF
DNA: TGTGCCAGCAGTTTATCATGGGTCGGGGCAGGTGGAGGTAGCAATCAGCCCCAGCATTTT

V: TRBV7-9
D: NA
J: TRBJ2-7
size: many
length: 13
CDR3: CASSLRVTDEQYF
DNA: TGTGCCAGCAGCCTCAGGGTTACCGACGAGCAGTACTTC

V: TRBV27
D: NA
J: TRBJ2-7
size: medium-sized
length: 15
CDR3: CASSLYRERSYEQYF
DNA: TGTGCCAGCAGTTTATACAGGGAACGCTCCTACGAGCAGTACTTC

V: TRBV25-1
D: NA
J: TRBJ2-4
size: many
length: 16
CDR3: CASSESAGQAKNIQYF
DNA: TGTGCCAGCAGTGAATCGGCGGGACAGGCCAAAAACATTCAGTACTTC

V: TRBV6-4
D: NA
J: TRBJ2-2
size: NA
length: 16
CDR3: CASSDTDFRDTCELFF
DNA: TGTGCCAGCAGTGATACGGATTTCCGGGACACCTGTGAGCTGTTTTTT

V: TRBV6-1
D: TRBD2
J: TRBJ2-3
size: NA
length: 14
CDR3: CASLNSGRADTQYF
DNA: TGTGCCAGCCTGAATAGCGGGAGGGCAGATACGCAGTATTTT

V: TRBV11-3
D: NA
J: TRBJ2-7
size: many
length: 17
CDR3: CASSWDGGTRGAYEQYF
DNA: TGTGCCAGCAGCTGGGACGGAGGAACGAGGGGGGCTTACGAGCAGTACTTC

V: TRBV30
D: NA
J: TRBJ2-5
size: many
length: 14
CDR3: CAWSRRTVQETQYF
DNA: TGTGCCTGGAGCCGTAGAACCGTACAAGAGACCCAGTACTTC

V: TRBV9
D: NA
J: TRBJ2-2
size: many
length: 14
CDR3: CASSVAPRDGELFF
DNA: TGTGCCAGCAGCGTAGCTCCGAGGGACGGGGAGCTGTTTTTT

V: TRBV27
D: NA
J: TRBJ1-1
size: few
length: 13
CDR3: CASSLSRNTEAFF
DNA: TGTGCCAGCAGTTTAAGTCGGAACACTGAAGCTTTCTTT

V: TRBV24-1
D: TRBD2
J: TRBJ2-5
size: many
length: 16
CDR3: CATSEGTSGSQETQYF
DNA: TGTGCCACCAGTGAGGGGACTAGCGGGAGTCAAGAGACCCAGTACTTC

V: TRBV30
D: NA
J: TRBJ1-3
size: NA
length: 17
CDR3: CAWSVGAGGAPGNTIYF
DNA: TGTGCCTGGAGTGTAGGGGCCGGGGGAGCCCCTGGAAACACCATATATTTT

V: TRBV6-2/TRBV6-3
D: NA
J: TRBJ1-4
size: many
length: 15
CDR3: CASSYFTGGQEKLFF
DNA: TGTGCCAGCAGTTACTTCACGGGGGGGCAAGAAAAACTGTTTTTT

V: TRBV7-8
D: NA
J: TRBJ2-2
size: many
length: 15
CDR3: CASSFRASGTGELFF
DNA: TGTGCCAGCAGCTTTAGGGCGTCGGGCACCGGGGAGCTGTTTTTT

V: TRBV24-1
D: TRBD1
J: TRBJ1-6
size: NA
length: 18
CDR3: CATSDFQVGQGDNSPLHF
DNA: TGTGCCACCAGTGATTTTCAAGTCGGACAGGGCGATAATTCACCCCTCCACTTT

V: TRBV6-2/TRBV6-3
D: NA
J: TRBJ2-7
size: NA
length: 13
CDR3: CASNEGLIYEQYF
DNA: TGTGCCAGCAACGAGGGTCTAATCTACGAGCAGTACTTC

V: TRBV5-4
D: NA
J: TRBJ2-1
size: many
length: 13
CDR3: CASSFESSNEQFF
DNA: TGTGCCAGCAGCTTCGAGAGTAGCAATGAGCAGTTCTTC

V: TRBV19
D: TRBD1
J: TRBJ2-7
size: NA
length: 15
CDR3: CASSITGTGGYEQYF
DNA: TGTGCCAGTAGTATTACCGGGACAGGAGGCTACGAGCAGTACTTC

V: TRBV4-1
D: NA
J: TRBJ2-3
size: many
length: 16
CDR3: CASSHYYSTSTDTQYF
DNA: TGCGCCAGCAGCCACTACTACAGTACTAGCACAGATACGCAGTATTTT

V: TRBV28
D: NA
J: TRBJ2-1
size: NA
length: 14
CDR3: CASTDGLVYNEQFF
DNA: TGTGCCAGCACCGACGGGTTAGTTTACAATGAGCAGTTCTTC

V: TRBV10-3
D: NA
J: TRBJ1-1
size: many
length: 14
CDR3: CAISGNQGNTEAFF
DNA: TGTGCCATCAGCGGAAATCAGGGGAACACTGAAGCTTTCTTT

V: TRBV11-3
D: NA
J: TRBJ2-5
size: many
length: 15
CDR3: CASSFFTGIGETQYF
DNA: TGTGCCAGCAGCTTCTTCACAGGGATCGGGGAGACCCAGTACTTC

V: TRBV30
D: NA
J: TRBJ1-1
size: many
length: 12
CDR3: CAWSKGHTEAFF
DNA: TGTGCCTGGAGTAAAGGGCACACTGAAGCTTTCTTT

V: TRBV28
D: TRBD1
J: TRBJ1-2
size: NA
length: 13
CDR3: CASSQGQNYGYNF
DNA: TGTGCCAGCAGTCAGGGACAGAACTATGGCTACAACTTC

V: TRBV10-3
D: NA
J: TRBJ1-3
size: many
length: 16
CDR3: CAISLSAQGAGNTIYF
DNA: TGTGCCATCAGTCTTTCGGCACAGGGCGCTGGAAACACCATATATTTT

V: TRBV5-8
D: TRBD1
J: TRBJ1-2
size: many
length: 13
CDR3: CASSSGQVYGYTF
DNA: TGTGCCAGCAGCTCGGGACAGGTCTATGGCTACACCTTC

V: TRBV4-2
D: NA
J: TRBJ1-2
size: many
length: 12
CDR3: CASSQAGLGYTF
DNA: TGTGCCAGCAGCCAAGCGGGTCTGGGCTACACCTTC

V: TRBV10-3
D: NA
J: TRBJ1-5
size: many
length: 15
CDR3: CAISESGGNGEPQHF
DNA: TGTGCCATCAGTGAGTCGGGGGGAAACGGAGAGCCCCAGCATTTT

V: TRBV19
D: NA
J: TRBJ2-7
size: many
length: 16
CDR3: CASSTSPTGTKAEQYF
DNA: TGTGCCAGTAGTACCTCCCCAACAGGGACCAAGGCCGAGCAGTACTTC